Listed below are T cell receptor beta chains from one sample, sequenced in a study of cytomegalovirus exposure and HLA in healthy donors. Produced via immunoSEQ multiplex PCR; TCRdb's table is partial and in-frame only. This table has under 300,000 clones, roughly 90% appearing once. The sample comprised PBMCs. The receptors here all came from a woman under 30 in good health and CMV-seronegative. Each CDR3 is given with its conserved first and last residue. The D gene is left open where the match is weak. Clone size is shown for a subset of rows, as once, few, many or a class of expanded clone.

clone size	D gene	V gene	J gene	CDR3 protein	CDR3 DNA
.	.	TRBV4-1	TRBJ1-6	CASSQGDRGSPLHF	TGCGCCAGCAGCCAAGGGGATAGGGGTTCACCCCTCCACTTT
.	TRBD2	TRBV6-5	TRBJ2-1	CASSYGAGGPYNEQFF	TGTGCCAGCAGTTACGGAGCGGGGGGGCCCTACAATGAGCAGTTCTTC
.	.	TRBV7-3	TRBJ1-4	CASSLGGGEKLFF	TGTGCCAGCAGCCTAGGGGGTGGTGAAAAACTGTTTTTT
.	.	TRBV2	TRBJ1-4	CASRRTGSTNEKLFF	TGTGCCAGCAGGAGAACAGGGTCAACTAATGAAAAACTGTTTTTT
many	TRBD1	TRBV6-4	TRBJ1-6	CASSDSTGGSPLHF	TGTGCCAGCAGTGACTCGACAGGGGGCTCACCCCTCCACTTT
.	TRBD2	TRBV5-6	TRBJ2-7	CASSAWGGEQYF	TGTGCCAGCAGCGCCTGGGGGGGCGAGCAGTACTTC
.	TRBD2	TRBV29-1	TRBJ2-7	CSVEAAGERGIYYEQYF	TGCAGCGTTGAAGCTGCGGGGGAGCGGGGGATCTACTACGAGCAGTACTTC
once	TRBD1	TRBV7-3	TRBJ1-2	CASSLSKEQGALGYTF	TGTGCCAGCAGCTTATCGAAGGAACAGGGGGCGCTTGGCTACACCTTC
.	.	TRBV6-5	TRBJ2-7	CASSYSSSDPYEQYF	TGTGCCAGCAGTTACAGCTCTAGCGATCCATACGAGCAGTACTTC
.	.	TRBV7-7	TRBJ2-5	CASGNTKETQYF	TGTGCTAGCGGCAACACAAAAGAGACCCAGTACTTC
few	.	TRBV19	TRBJ1-1	CASSLPRTEAFF	TGTGCCAGTAGTCTTCCCCGCACTGAAGCTTTCTTT
.	TRBD2	TRBV11-1	TRBJ2-5	CASTPGGETQYF	TGTGCCAGCACCCCGGGGGGGGAGACCCAGTACTTC
.	TRBD2	TRBV7-9	TRBJ2-2	CASNLRLAGDTGELFF	TGTGCCAGCAACCTTCGACTAGCGGGGGATACCGGGGAGCTGTTTTTT
.	.	TRBV9	TRBJ2-1	CASSVSGEPYNEQFF	TGTGCCAGCAGCGTTTCGGGGGAACCCTACAATGAGCAGTTCTTC
.	.	TRBV18	TRBJ1-5	CASSPIPWRRQPQHF	TGTGCCAGCTCACCCATACCGTGGAGACGACAGCCCCAGCATTTT
.	.	TRBV28	TRBJ1-6	CASTLTSSYNSPLHF	TGTGCCAGCACCCTCACAAGCTCCTATAATTCACCCCTCCACTTT
.	.	TRBV6-5	TRBJ1-2	CASSYSAGPVYGYTF	TGTGCCAGCAGTTACTCGGCAGGGCCCGTCTATGGCTACACCTTC
.	.	TRBV30	TRBJ1-1	CAWSLTVNTEAFF	TGTGCCTGGAGTCTCACAGTCAACACTGAAGCTTTCTTT
.	TRBD1	TRBV28	TRBJ2-5	CASSSLRGQETQYF	TGTGCCAGCAGTTCGCTCAGGGGGCAGGAGACCCAGTACTTC
.	.	TRBV5-1	TRBJ2-7	CASSLLGPRGSEQYF	TGCGCCAGCAGCTTGTTGGGACCCCGGGGGTCCGAGCAGTACTTC
.	.	TRBV4-2	TRBJ1-2	CASSATNYGYTF	TGTGCCAGCAGCGCGACTAACTATGGCTACACCTTC
.	.	TRBV7-6	TRBJ1-2	CASSFSGAGYGYTF	TGTGCCAGCAGCTTCTCTGGGGCTGGCTATGGCTACACCTTC
.	.	TRBV30	TRBJ2-5	CAWSLTSGETQYF	TGTGCCTGGAGCCTAACCTCGGGGGAGACCCAGTACTTC
.	TRBD2	TRBV9	TRBJ2-6	CASSDPAGAASGANVLTF	TGTGCCAGCAGCGACCCAGCGGGGGCCGCCTCTGGGGCCAACGTCCTGACTTTC
.	TRBD1	TRBV2	TRBJ2-2	CARRQGDTGELFF	TGTGCCAGACGACAGGGAGACACCGGGGAGCTGTTTTTT
.	.	TRBV19	TRBJ1-1	CATRALNTEAFF	TGTGCCACTAGGGCATTGAACACTGAAGCTTTCTTT
.	TRBD2	TRBV6-5	TRBJ2-2	CASGPSGGFVGELFF	TGTGCCAGCGGACCTAGCGGGGGGTTTGTCGGGGAGCTGTTTTTT